One sample yielded the 22 T cell receptor beta chains listed below, sequenced in a study of T cells in Graves' hyperthyroidism and ophthalmopathy. TCR beta CDR3 regions were amplified from RNA. HTBI primers were employed in a first-round RT-PCR of the TCR CDR3. TCRdb analysed the multiplex PCR reads with MiXCR anew, one entry per CDR3 protein. The profile shows about 270,000 distinct CDR3 sequences, around 25% of them singletons. The specimen sequenced was blood. All receptors come from a middle-aged man with Graves' hyperthyroidism that later progressed to Graves' ophthalmopathy.

This clonotype was counted many times. The chain carries TRBV6-1 and TRBJ1-2; 7 bases line up with TRBD1. Germline V CDR1 and CDR2: MNHNS, SASEGT. The CDR3 is 13 residues long. The junction had 9 bases not matched to a gene; V was cut back by 6 bases and J by 8 bases. The DNA for the CDR3 is TGTGCCAGCAGCCGGACAGGCGAGGGGGGCTACACCTTC. Protein sequence: CASSRTGEGGYTF.

This clonotype was seen once. V is TRBV15 and J is TRBJ2-5; 14 bases align to TRBD2. The V segment lost 4 bases and the J segment 4 bases; nucleotides outside the gene matches: 11. Germline CDR1 LNHNV, CDR2 YYDKDF (reference sequence). CDR3 length equals 18 residues. Written as DNA, the CDR3 is TGTGCCACCAGCAACCGCGAGGGGACTAGCGGGAGTGGAGAGACCCAGTACTTC. This encodes CATSNREGTSGSGETQYF.

This clonotype was observed many times. The J gene is TRBJ2-7, the V gene TRBV18; 15 nucleotides match TRBD2. This CDR3 region has 17 residues. CDR1 and CDR2 from the germline V gene are KGHSH and LQKENI. The V segment lost 3 bases and the J segment 1 base; nucleotides outside the gene matches: 4. The CDR3 sequence is CASSPGTSGRSSYEQYF. Here the CDR3 DNA reads TGTGCCAGCTCACCCGGGACTAGCGGGAGGAGTTCCTACGAGCAGTACTTC.

V and J are TRBV28 and TRBJ2-4; either TRBD1 or TRBD2 may supply D (6 bases each). Germline V CDR1 and CDR2: MDHEN, SYDVKM. The V end lost 6 bases, the J end lost 0 bases, and 21 bases lay between the germline ends. This CDR3 contains 18 residues. CDR3 sequence: CASSHLVLGGTAKNIQYF. The DNA of the CDR3 is TGTGCCAGCAGCCACCTAGTTCTAGGGGGGACAGCCAAAAACATTCAGTACTTC.

This clonotype was seen repeatedly, ten times or more. The V call is TRBV15, the J call TRBJ1-2, with TRBD1 as a possible D gene (6 bases). The ends were cut back, 0 bases at V and 4 bases at J, with 15 bases in the middle. Germline CDR1 LNHNV, CDR2 YYDKDF (reference sequence). There are 16 residues in the CDR3. The CDR3 sequence is CATSRDSGGRTYGYTF. Written as DNA, the CDR3 is TGTGCCACCAGCAGAGATAGTGGGGGGCGCACCTATGGCTACACCTTC.

This clonotype has at least ten counts. The V gene is TRBV11-3, the J gene TRBJ2-7; D remains unclear. The length of the CDR3 is 13 residues. V lost 3 bases to trimming and J lost 4 bases, with 10 bases between them. Germline loops: CDR1 SGHNT, CDR2 YENEEA. CDR3 in amino acids: CASSFSIMYEQYF. For the CDR3, the DNA is TGTGCCAGCAGCTTCTCGATAATGTACGAGCAGTACTTC.

This clonotype was seen only a few times. Here the CDR3 DNA reads TGTGCCAGCTGGAGGGGTGGCCCGGGCCCTGGGGCCAACGTCCTGACTTTC. This sequence encodes CASWRGGPGPGANVLTF. The chain links TRBV18 to TRBJ2-6, with D maybe TRBD2 (6 bases). The CDR3 has 17 residues. The V end lost 7 bases, the J end lost 2 bases, and 18 bases lay between the germline ends. Germline CDR1 and CDR2: KGHSH and LQKENI.

The chain employs TRBV28 and TRBJ1-5; 9 bases fit TRBD1. V was clipped by 7 bases and J by 2 bases; unmatched bases: 9. The CDR3 runs 16 residues. CDR1 and CDR2 (germline): MDHEN, SYDVKM. In DNA form, the CDR3 reads TGTGCCAGCATATTTTCACAGGGGGCTGGCAATCAGCCCCAGCATTTT. Protein product: CASIFSQGAGNQPQHF. Drawing the rest from reference TRBV28 and TRBJ1-5, the complete variable domain is DVKVTQSSRYLVKRTGEKVFLECVQDMDHENMFWYRQDPGLGLRLIYFSYDVKMKEKGDIPEGYSVSREKKERFSLILESASTNQTSMYLCASIFSQGAGNQPQHFGDGTRLSIL.

There are many counts of this clonotype. The V and J genes are TRBV18 and TRBJ2-7, with TRBD2 matching over 12 bases. The length of the CDR3 is 19 residues. Germline-derived CDR1 and CDR2 are KGHSH and LQKENI. V dropped 0 bases and J dropped 0; count of bases not matched to a gene: 9. The CDR3 DNA follows: TGTGCCAGCTCACCACCGACTAGCGGGAGACAAACTCTCTCCTACGAGCAGTACTTC. This encodes CASSPPTSGRQTLSYEQYF.

The V call is TRBV13, the J call TRBJ2-5; the match to TRBD1 covers 9 bases. Trimming cost V 4 bases and J 1 base; bases outside gene matches: 7. This CDR3 is built from 16 residues. Germline-derived CDR1 and CDR2 are PRHDT and FYEKMQ (reference sequence). Here the CDR3 DNA reads TGTGCCAGCAGCTCCGGGACAGGGATCCCCCAAGAGACCCAGTACTTC. Its protein is CASSSGTGIPQETQYF.

The V call is TRBV7-2, the J call TRBJ2-7; D possibly uses TRBD1 or TRBD2 (6 bases each). This CDR3 has 15 residues. The germline V gene has CDR1 SGHTA and CDR2 FQGNSA. V was trimmed by 5 bases and J by 3 bases, leaving 17 bases between them. CDR3 in amino acids: CASSPLRGEVYEQYF. In nucleotides, the CDR3 is TGTGCCAGCAGCCCTTTGAGGGGGGAGGTCTACGAGCAGTACTTC. Full variable domain (missing parts from reference TRBV7-2 and TRBJ2-7): GAGVSQSPSNKVTEKGKDVELRCDPISGHTALYWYRQSLGQGLEFLIYFQGNSAPDKSGLPSDRFSAERTGGSVSTLTIQRTQQEDSAVYLCASSPLRGEVYEQYFGPGTRLTVT.

This clonotype was detected only a few times. The chain carries TRBV18 and TRBJ2-2; no reliable D call. Trimming shortened V by 4 bases and J by 1 base, and 7 bases separated the two germline ends. The CDR3 totals 14 residues. CDR1 is KGHSH and CDR2 is LQKENI in the germline V gene. CDR3 nucleotide sequence: TGTGCCAGCTCACTTAACATGAACACCGGGGAGCTGTTTTTT. It yields the protein CASSLNMNTGELFF.

This clonotype was recorded many times. J is TRBJ2-5 and V is TRBV6-5; no firm D call. The CDR3 spans 16 residues. Germline V gene data show CDR1 as MNHEY and CDR2 as SVGAGI. V gave up 2 bases and J gave up 2 bases, with 15 bases separating them. CDR3 protein: CASSYRPRQRQETQYF. The CDR3 DNA is TGTGCCAGCAGTTACCGTCCCCGGCAGCGACAAGAGACCCAGTACTTC.

In this sample, this clonotype turned up many times. The V gene is TRBV11-2, the J gene TRBJ2-5; TRBD1 or TRBD2 may be the D gene (5 bases each). The CDR3 is made up of 14 amino acids. Per the germline V gene, CDR1 is SGHAT and CDR2 is FQNNGV. Trimming removed 5 bases at V and 4 bases at J, with 14 bases between. CDR3 sequence (DNA): TGTGCCAGCAGCCCCGCCGTGGGGACAGAGACCCAGTACTTC. It translates to CASSPAVGTETQYF.

This clonotype has just a few counts. V is TRBV18 and J is TRBJ1-1; D unresolved. V lost 5 bases, J lost 5 bases, and 9 bases lay in between. The length of the CDR3 is 12 residues. Germline lookup yields CDR1 KGHSH and CDR2 LQKENI. The CDR3 sequence is CASSTEATEAFF. The CDR3 nucleotides are TGTGCCAGCTCAACTGAGGCGACTGAAGCTTTCTTT.

This clonotype was seen many times. The junction shows a germline mismatch at one end, possibly a read error. As DNA, the CDR3 is TGTGCCAGCAGCTTGGGCAGCCAAGAGACCCAGTACTTC. The encoded protein is CASSLGSQETQYF. The genes are TRBV5-1 and TRBJ2-5; the D is unclear. Germline values: CDR1 SGHRS, CDR2 YFSETQ. The length of the CDR3 is 13 residues.

V gene TRBV29-1 combines with J gene TRBJ2-7, with no clear D. Germline CDR1 is SQVTM and CDR2 is ANQGSEA. This CDR3 spans 14 amino acids. The ends were cut back, 3 bases at V and 2 bases at J, with 14 bases in the middle. The CDR3 is CSVDRTGETYEQYF. The CDR3 DNA follows: TGCAGCGTTGACCGGACGGGCGAGACCTACGAGCAGTACTTC.

The sample holds many counts of this clonotype. This chain joins TRBV19 and TRBJ2-2; 9 bases fit TRBD1. The germline CDR1 and CDR2 sequences are LNHDA and SQIVND (reference sequence). This CDR3 comprises 15 residues. V trimming: 5 bases; J trimming: 4 bases; junction bases outside the gene matches: 5. The CDR3, as DNA: TGTGCCAGTAGTTCACCGGGACAGGGCACCGGGGAGCTGTTTTTT. It yields the protein CASSSPGQGTGELFF.

This clonotype was recorded many times. The chain carries TRBV16 and TRBJ1-1; D gene ambiguous. Trimming shortened V by 2 bases and J by 11 bases, and 24 bases separated the two germline ends. CDR1 KGHSY and CDR2 FQNENV come from the germline V gene. CDR3 size: 16 residues. In nucleotides, the CDR3 is TGTGCCAGCAGCCAAGCGAGGTGGACGGGAGTAGAGAGTGCTTTCTTT. Protein product: CASSQARWTGVESAFF.

This chain connects TRBV28 to TRBJ2-7, with D unresolved. The CDR3 spans 14 residues. Germline assignment: CDR1 MDHEN and CDR2 SYDVKM. V dropped 5 bases and J dropped 2 bases, with 13 bases sitting between them. CDR3 in DNA: TGTGCCAGCAGTCCTATGGCGGTGACCTACGAGCAGTACTTC. Its protein is CASSPMAVTYEQYF.

V is TRBV20-1 and J is TRBJ1-1; no clear D. CDR1 DFQATT and CDR2 SNEGSKA come from the germline V gene (reference sequence). The germline V and J ends were trimmed by 3 bases and 2 bases, with 10 bases remaining between them. The CDR3 has 13 residues. The CDR3 nucleotides read TGCAGTGCTAGCCGGGATGGAAACACTGAAGCTTTCTTT. Translated, it gives CSASRDGNTEAFF.

This clonotype was picked up many times. The V and J genes are TRBV6-1 and TRBJ1-2; D remains unclear. V shed 4 bases and J shed 5 bases, with 2 bases lying between them. Germline assignment: CDR1 MNHNS and CDR2 SASEGT. This CDR3 contains 10 residues. In nucleotides, the CDR3 is TGTGCCAGCAGTGCGTATGGCTACACCTTC. Amino acids: CASSAYGYTF.